This entry describes one TCR beta chain. The data are from a study of blood T cell repertoires in COVID-19. The wider study: T cells, B-cell-depleted T cells, or PBMCs supplied cDNA or gDNA.

Germline values: CDR1 SGHAT, CDR2 FQNNGV. CDR3 length: 12 residues. V was clipped by 4 bases and J by 10 bases, with 13 bases between them. Sequencing used immunoSEQ multiplex PCR; TCRdb keeps in-frame clones, though not all of them. In the table there are about 98,000 clones, about four fifths of which are singletons. The chain couples TRBV11-2 to TRBJ1-1, with D possibly being TRBD1 (6 bases). The sequence came from a human donor in a cohort sampled during active COVID-19. The material sequenced was peripheral blood. CDR3 sequence (DNA): TGTGCCAGCAGCTCAGGGGTGGCAGGAGCTTTCTTT. This codes for CASSSGVAGAFF.